The entry below gives a single T cell receptor beta chain sequence along with its context. TCRdb's table, derived via immunoSEQ multiplex PCR, lists solely in-frame clones and lacks some. The data hold 80,000 to 95,000 clones, with approximately 93% observed a single time. This entry belongs to a study of technical replicates of blood from a few donors. The V gene end was trimmed by 2 bases and the J gene end by 3 bases; junction bases not matched to a gene: 4. The germline V gene has CDR1 SGHRS and CDR2 YFSETQ. This CDR3 has 15 residues. The rearrangement links TRBV5-1 to TRBJ2-5; 10 bases line up with TRBD1. Sample: T cells isolated from PBMCs. This sequence was found in a human donor in good health. The CDR3 reads CASSLTGTGEETQYF. The CDR3 nucleotides are TGCGCCAGCAGCTTAACCGGGACAGGGGAAGAGACCCAGTACTTC.